The T cell receptor beta chain under discussion was sequenced for a study of blood T cell repertoires in COVID-19. Overall study context: Acute and convalescent COVID-19 specimens originated in the United States, Italy and Spain. Sources were T cells, B-cell-depleted T cells, or PBMCs; the material itself was cDNA or gDNA.

The CDR3 length is 16 residues. V was shortened by 2 bases and J by 2 bases, with 13 bases between the two germline ends. Per germline, CDR1 SGHVS and CDR2 FNYEAQ. Original processing notes: Reference gene primers were amplified, and this amplification served to estimate nucleated cell counts. Clones were sequenced by immunoSEQ multiplex PCR, and TCRdb holds only the in-frame ones, with some missing. V, J and clone size were drawn from that table, and D and trimming were deduced from the DNA. The data show about 150,000 clones, 65% to 80% seen once. Sequenced material: peripheral blood. The chain carries TRBV7-6 and TRBJ2-1; no firm D call. The receptor was isolated from a man between 45 and 60 years old with acute or convalescent COVID-19. Here the CDR3 reads CASSLQAAIAYNEQFF. The CDR3 DNA reads TGTGCCAGCAGCTTACAGGCAGCTATTGCCTACAATGAGCAGTTCTTC.